The source of this T cell receptor beta chain is a study of T cells in Graves' hyperthyroidism and ophthalmopathy. Findings and limits, study-wide: The model made its ophthalmopathy prediction, and onset followed a median around 6.5 months later.

Amplification of TCR beta CDR3 regions was performed using RNA transcripts as template. TCR CDR3 regions were first amplified by RT-PCR with HTBI primers. TCRdb passed the multiplex PCR reads through MiXCR, listing each CDR3 protein once. The sample consists of 450,000 to 650,000 distinct CDR3 sequences, approximately 17% of them appearing once. About this clonotype: What it recognizes is unknown. The junction departs from the called germline gene at one end, perhaps through a read error.

The V gene's germline CDR1 is SGHRS and CDR2 YFSETQ. The CDR3 has 17 residues. Sample: blood. This receptor was obtained from a young woman with Graves' ophthalmopathy. V gene TRBV5-1 combines with J gene TRBJ2-2, with 7 bases aligning to TRBD2. The DNA for the CDR3 is TGCGCCGGCAGCTTGGCCTCCCGGGACTACCTCACCGGGGAGCTGTTTTTT. Its translation is CAGSLASRDYLTGELFF.